This T cell receptor (beta chain) appears in the sequencing data of a study of CD8 T cells in ankylosing spondylitis. Germline V lookup: CDR1 SGHAT, CDR2 FQNNGV. V lost 6 bases, J lost 1 base, and 9 bases stayed unmatched. This CDR3 is 15 amino acids long. This clonotype has a handful of counts. TCRdb re-derived calls from the 5' RACE reads in MiXCR, one entry per CDR3 protein. The sample records 250,000 or so distinct CDR3 sequences, 18% being singletons. This chain joins TRBV11-2 and TRBJ2-7; 7 positions match TRBD1. Sequencing was performed on blood, either unsorted or a sorted T cell fraction (not recorded which). This clonotype originated in a male donor with ankylosing spondylitis or in good health (not recorded which). The CDR3 loop reads CASSSPGQLSYEQYF. The CDR3 region has the DNA TGTGCCAGCAGTTCCCCGGGACAGCTGTCCTACGAGCAGTACTTC.